The sequence of this T cell receptor beta chain was determined in a study of T cells in Graves' hyperthyroidism and ophthalmopathy. Study-level points and caveats: Most expanded thyroid clonotypes above 0.001 recurred in blood.

TCR beta CDR3 sequences were amplified from RNA transcripts. HTBI primers drove first-round RT-PCR of the TCR CDR3. One entry per CDR3 protein results from TCRdb running MiXCR on the multiplex PCR reads. This table has about 770,000 distinct CDR3 sequences, under 20% appearing once. As regards this clonotype: Antigen specificity is unknown.

The germline V gene has CDR1 SGHRS and CDR2 YFSETQ. The CDR3 is 15 residues long. Trimming removed 4 bases from V and 5 bases from J, with 18 bases in between. The chain carries TRBV5-1 and TRBJ2-5; TRBD1 is a possible D gene (7 bases). The receptor's source is a woman aged 50 to 65 with Graves' hyperthyroidism that later progressed to Graves' ophthalmopathy. The material sequenced was blood. This CDR3 is CASSTNRGLPETQYF. CDR3 sequence (DNA): TGCGCCAGCAGCACCAACAGGGGACTGCCCGAGACCCAGTACTTC.